The 20 T cell receptor beta chains below all came from one sample that was sequenced in a study of regulatory T cells in long-lasting Graves disease. The time point denotes: persistent/refractory GD, antithyroid drugs over 5 years with positive TRAb. Making the TCR library involved RNA that had been extracted from PBMCs. With iRepertoire HTBI primers and Arm-PCR of CDR3 regions, TCR beta libraries were built. TCRdb itself ran the multiplex PCR reads through MiXCR, one entry per CDR3 protein. This table holds over 300,000 distinct CDR3 sequences, about 18% found once. Source: peripheral blood mononuclear cells (PBMCs), taken when the disease was refractory, from a patient treated with antithyroid drugs. The receptors shown here come from a female donor with Graves disease.

This clonotype showed up just once. A much larger clone differs by one base, so this may be a read error. The chain joins TRBV20-1 to TRBJ1-2; the D is unclear. This CDR3 contains 17 residues. Trimming stripped 1 base from V and 8 bases from J, with 26 bases between. Germline V gene lookup returns CDR1 DFQATT and CDR2 SNEGSKA (reference sequence). The CDR3 sequence is CSARGFGPPRLLSGYTF. In DNA, the CDR3 is TGCAGTGCTAGAGGATTTGGGCCCCCGCGGCTCCTTAGCGGCTACACCTTC.

This clonotype was detected a few times. J is TRBJ2-7 and V is TRBV12-3 or TRBV12-4, with 8 bases fitting TRBD1. Trimming took 5 bases from V and 7 from J; bases not matched to a gene: 1. CDR3 length equals 11 residues. This CDR3 reads CASSQGAEQYF. The CDR3 DNA sequence: TGTGCCAGCAGTCAGGGGGCAGAGCAGTACTTC.

Note on this clonotype: This could be a read error, since a much larger clone is one nucleotide away. This chain connects TRBV6-1 to TRBJ2-5, with D possibly called TRBD1 or TRBD2 (7 bases each). V was shortened by 6 bases and J by 4 bases, with 15 bases between the two germline ends. The CDR3 length is 14 residues. Germline V gene data show CDR1 as MNHNS and CDR2 as SASEGT. CDR3: CASSPRGGLETQYF. The CDR3 DNA follows: TGTGCCAGCAGCCCCAGGGGGGGCTTAGAGACCCAGTACTTC.

In its sample, this clonotype was seen many times. J is TRBJ1-5 and V is TRBV18; 7 nucleotides match TRBD1. J gave up 8 bases and V 6 bases, and 7 bases lay outside the gene matches. This CDR3 has 13 amino acids. Germline CDR1 KGHSH, CDR2 LQKENI. CDR3 coding DNA: TGTGCCAGCTCGTCACAGGGGCGAGAGCCCCAGCATTTT. Translating gives CASSSQGREPQHF. Variable domain in full (rest from reference TRBV18 and TRBJ1-5): NAGVMQNPRHLVRRRGQEARLRCSPMKGHSHVYWYRQLPEEGLKFMVYLQKENIIDESGMPKERFSAEFPKEGPSILRIQQVVRGDSAAYFCASSSQGREPQHFGDGTRLSIL.

The chain carries TRBV20-1 and TRBJ1-3; no clear D gene. Germline V lookup: CDR1 DFQATT, CDR2 SNEGSKA (reference sequence). The CDR3 sequence is 14 residues long. V lost 6 bases and J lost 0, with 12 bases in between. The CDR3: CSAKDRSSGNTIYF. CDR3 coding DNA: TGCAGTGCCAAGGACCGGAGCTCTGGAAACACCATATATTTT.

To note about this clonotype: Just one base apart from a much larger clone, this may be a read error. This chain links TRBV19 with TRBJ1-2; possible D gene TRBD1, 5 bases. V lost 3 bases and J 9 bases, leaving 20 bases between the germline ends. The CDR3 is made up of 15 amino acids. Germline V gives CDR1 LNHDA, CDR2 SQIVND (reference sequence). The CDR3 is CASSIDSALRKSYTF. CDR3 sequence (DNA): TGTGCCAGTAGTATCGACAGCGCCCTCCGTAAGAGCTACACCTTC.

This clonotype showed up many times. The V call is TRBV12-3 or TRBV12-4, the J call TRBJ1-2; D is possibly TRBD1 (6 bases). The CDR3 spans 15 residues. Trimming cost V 1 base and J 4 bases, with 13 bases left between them. The DNA of the CDR3 is TGTGCCAGCAGTTTAGGCGGAGGGGGTCCCTATGGCTACACCTTC. Translation: CASSLGGGGPYGYTF.

This clonotype was counted between two and nine times. V gene TRBV15 combines with J gene TRBJ1-4, with D uncertain. Between the trimmed V and J ends, which lost 7 bases and 2 bases, there was a span of 11 bases. The CDR3 loop spans 14 amino acids. The germline V gene has CDR1 LNHNV and CDR2 YYDKDF (reference sequence). CDR3 DNA: TGTGCCACCAAGGGCGGCGGGACTAATGAAAAACTGTTTTTT. Translating it yields CATKGGGTNEKLFF.

This clonotype was observed a handful of times. The chain's CDR3 is CASSPGVYTEAFF. In DNA form, the CDR3 reads TGTGCCAGCAGCCCGGGGGTGTACACTGAAGCTTTCTTT. The chain recombines TRBV12-3 or TRBV12-4 with TRBJ1-1; D may be TRBD1 (5 bases). The CDR3 covers 13 residues. Trimming took off 6 bases at V and 3 bases at J, with 11 bases between the two ends.

This clonotype occurred many times. V gene TRBV18 combines with J gene TRBJ1-4; 9 bases map to TRBD1. Trimming cost V 6 bases and J 2 bases; bases outside gene matches: 4. There are 15 residues in the CDR3. CDR1 is KGHSH and CDR2 is LQKENI in the germline V gene. In DNA form, the CDR3 reads TGTGCCAGCTCCTCCGGGACAGGGACTAATGAAAAACTGTTTTTT. Translation: CASSSGTGTNEKLFF.

This clonotype has just a few counts. This chain uses TRBV7-3 with TRBJ2-3, with 8 bases lining up with TRBD2. In germline, CDR1 is SGHTA, CDR2 FQGTGA. The trim removed 1 base at V and 3 bases at J, leaving 3 bases unmatched. The length of the CDR3 is 15 residues. The CDR3 is CASSLIAGSTDTQYF. DNA for the CDR3: TGTGCCAGCAGCTTAATAGCGGGAAGTACAGATACGCAGTATTTT.

The J gene is TRBJ1-6, the V gene TRBV19; D gene ambiguous. The CDR3 consists of 16 residues. Germline assignment: CDR1 LNHDA and CDR2 SQIVND (reference sequence). Trimming removed 6 bases from V and 9 bases from J, with 21 bases in between. CDR3 coding DNA: TGTGCCAGTAGGGCGGCAGGAGAGGCGGTCAGTTCACCCCTCCACTTT. This encodes CASRAAGEAVSSPLHF.

At least ten counts were recorded for this clonotype. The chain is built from TRBV7-9 and TRBJ1-1, with a tentative D call TRBD1 (5 bases). The V end was cut by 3 bases, the J end by 2 bases, with 16 bases between. Germline V gene lookup returns CDR1 SEHNR and CDR2 FQNEAQ (reference sequence). CDR3 size: 16 residues. CDR3 region: CASSLRGRRDNTEAFF. CDR3 DNA: TGTGCCAGCAGCTTGAGGGGCAGGAGGGACAACACTGAAGCTTTCTTT.

This clonotype appeared many times. J is TRBJ1-6 and V is TRBV30; D uncertain. Germline V lookup: CDR1 GTSNPN, CDR2 SVGIG (reference sequence). This CDR3 region has 15 residues. V lost 2 bases, J lost 0 bases, and 8 bases lay in between. The CDR3 here is CAWSSTSSYNSPLHF. The CDR3, as DNA: TGTGCCTGGAGTAGTACGAGCTCCTATAATTCACCCCTCCACTTT.

This clonotype was seen many times. The J gene is TRBJ2-2, the V gene TRBV2; 7 bases line up with TRBD2. Germline loops: CDR1 SNHLY, CDR2 FYNNEI. V lost 4 bases and J lost 5; bases outside the gene matches: 7. The CDR3 length is 15 residues. In DNA form, the CDR3 reads TGTGCCAGCAGTGCGGCGGGGGTAAAAACCGGGGAGCTGTTTTTT. Protein sequence: CASSAAGVKTGELFF.

The chain combines TRBV19 with TRBJ1-5; D unresolved. CDR3 length equals 16 residues. V was clipped by 4 bases and J by 3 bases, with 16 bases between them. The germline gives CDR1 LNHDA, CDR2 SQIVND (reference sequence). CDR3 coding DNA: TGTGCCAGTAGTAATTTTCGGGGTCGGTACAATCAGCCCCAGCATTTT. As protein: CASSNFRGRYNQPQHF.

The sample holds many counts of this clonotype. The rearrangement joins TRBV28 to TRBJ1-2, with D tentatively TRBD1 (5 bases). Germline V gene data show CDR1 as MDHEN and CDR2 as SYDVKM. This CDR3 has 15 amino acids. Trimming removed 6 bases at V and 2 bases at J, with 16 bases between. The CDR3 protein is CASSTPQWGNYGYTF. In DNA form, the CDR3 reads TGTGCCAGCAGCACCCCTCAGTGGGGGAACTATGGCTACACCTTC.

This chain joins TRBV9 and TRBJ1-3; D is uncertain. V was cut by 4 bases and J by 2 bases, with 13 bases left in between. The V gene's germline CDR1 is SGDLS and CDR2 YYNGEE. The CDR3 totals 15 residues. DNA of the CDR3: TGTGCCAGCAGCACTAGGGAGACAACTGGAAACACCATATATTTT. The encoded protein is CASSTRETTGNTIYF. The entire variable domain, with the rest obtained from reference TRBV9 and TRBJ1-3, is as follows: DSGVTQTPKHLITATGQRVTLRCSPRSGDLSVYWYQQSLDQGLQFLIQYYNGEERAKGNILERFSAQQFPDLHSELNLSSLELGDSALYFCASSTRETTGNTIYFGEGSWLTVV.

This clonotype has at least ten counts. This chain uses TRBV12-3 or TRBV12-4 with TRBJ1-5; D unresolved. The ends were cut back, 0 bases at V and 2 bases at J, with 5 bases in the middle. The CDR3 loop spans 14 amino acids. CDR3 nucleotides: TGTGCCAGCAGTTTAGCTATGGGCAATCAGCCCCAGCATTTT. It codes for CASSLAMGNQPQHF.

At least ten counts were recorded for this clonotype. The chain carries TRBV28 and TRBJ1-2, with D unresolved. CDR1 is MDHEN, CDR2 SYDVKM, per germline. CDR3 size: 14 residues. Trimming cost V 3 bases and J 8 bases, with 16 bases left between them. In DNA, the CDR3 is TGTGCCAGCAGTTTGTGGCCGTCGACGGGAGGCTACACCTTC. This encodes CASSLWPSTGGYTF.